This note documents a single T cell receptor beta chain sequence. The antigen remains unidentified. The CDR3 contains 15 residues. CDR1 and CDR2 (germline): SEHNR, FQNEAQ (reference sequence). This sample is drawn from a study of T cells expressing NK-cell markers. Study outcomes and limitations: Among a handful of donors, these clonotypes also ranked first in the CD3+CD56-NKG2C+ fraction.

TCRdb re-called the 5' RACE reads; every CDR3 protein appears as one record, without DNA. The sample table includes about 170,000 distinct CDR3 sequences. This TCR was sampled from a man aged 18 to 69 in good health. The sequencing input was blood T cells: a sorted CD56 or NKG2C T cell subset, CD4+ or CD8+ T cells, or bulk PBMC T cells (not recorded which). The chain links TRBV7-9 to TRBJ2-2; TCRdb's D call, TRBD1, is unchecked because there is no DNA. CDR3 protein: CASSQPTGNTGELFF.